This TCR beta chain was retrieved from a study of T cell responses to AZD1222 COVID-19 vaccine. Across the study: Recipients boosted at about 4 weeks or about 12 weeks are pooled. Study-level results: A mostly white British donor set with more females was recruited, and clonal diversity was possibly underestimated. An increase in Spike-specific TCR breadth and depth was observed after two AZD1222 doses.

Assay: immunoSEQ multiplex PCR; the TCRdb copy retains only in-frame clones and omits some. Of approximately 150,000 clones listed, around nine tenths are singletons. To note about this clone: Its antigen is still unknown.

V lost 4 bases and J lost 0, with 14 bases in between. The CDR3 has 15 amino acids. Germline lookup yields CDR1 SGHNT and CDR2 YYREEE (reference sequence). Here the sequenced sample was peripheral blood, taken on day 0 of AZD1222 vaccination. The clonotype comes from an adult in good health. The gene calls are TRBV5-4 and TRBJ2-7, with D maybe TRBD2 (6 bases). The CDR3 loop is CASSLSGTSSYEQYF. CDR3 bases: TGTGCCAGCAGCCTTAGCGGTACGAGCTCCTACGAGCAGTACTTC.